A selection of T cell receptor beta chains follows, all from one sample in a study of blood T cells in healthy people across ages. A single record per CDR3 protein comes from TCRdb applying MiXCR to the 5' RACE reads. The sample records roughly 1.5 million distinct CDR3 sequences, approximately 39% being singletons. The sequenced sample consisted of blood. These receptors originate from a woman under 30 in good health. The CDR3 runs from the conserved cysteine through the conserved F or W. A D gene is named only where the DNA matches it firmly. Clone size appears in some rows only: once, few, many, or a class for an expanded clone.

clone size,D gene,V gene,J gene,CDR3 protein,CDR3 DNA
few,.,TRBV7-2,TRBJ2-7,CASSSPGVREQYF,TGTGCCAGCAGCTCCCCGGGGGTCCGAGAGCAGTACTTC
few,.,TRBV29-1,TRBJ2-5,CSVKGQFTETQYF,TGCAGCGTCAAAGGACAGTTCACAGAGACCCAGTACTTC
.,.,TRBV4-3,TRBJ2-7,CASSQDPTQGTYEQYF,TGCGCCAGCAGCCAAGATCCGACACAGGGTACCTACGAGCAGTACTTC
.,TRBD1,TRBV20-1,TRBJ2-7,CSAPRQGIYEQYF,TGCAGTGCGCCGAGACAGGGGATCTACGAGCAGTACTTC
.,.,TRBV4-3,TRBJ2-5,CASSPDSSSVTQYF,TGCGCCAGCAGCCCCGACAGTTCCAGCGTGACCCAGTACTTC
few,.,TRBV4-1,TRBJ1-2,CASSQGARSHGYTF,TGCGCCAGCAGCCAGGGTGCTAGAAGCCATGGCTACACCTTC
few,TRBD2,TRBV11-3,TRBJ2-5,CASSRTIAGGWRETQYF,TGTGCCAGCAGCCGTACAATAGCGGGGGGATGGAGGGAGACCCAGTACTTC
.,TRBD2,TRBV7-8,TRBJ2-3,CASRPKRESTDTQYF,TGTGCCAGCAGACCTAAGCGGGAGAGCACAGATACGCAGTATTTT
.,.,TRBV25-1,TRBJ2-7,CASSEWRDSYEQYF,TGTGCCAGCAGTGAATGGCGAGATTCCTACGAGCAGTACTTC
many,.,TRBV27,TRBJ2-1,CASSFGTYNEQFF,TGTGCCAGCAGCTTCGGGACTTACAATGAGCAGTTCTTC
.,.,TRBV6-2/TRBV6-3,TRBJ2-5,CASIVSRAQETQYF,TGTGCCAGCATCGTCTCCCGGGCCCAAGAGACCCAGTACTTC
few,TRBD2,TRBV6-5,TRBJ2-1,CASSKPGLLNVGEQFF,TGTGCCAGCAGTAAACCGGGACTACTAAATGTCGGCGAGCAGTTCTTC
few,.,TRBV20-1,TRBJ1-2,CSASEGFYGYTF,TGCAGTGCTAGCGAAGGTTTTTATGGCTACACCTTC
.,.,TRBV7-2,TRBJ2-5,CASSYQVRETQYF,TGTGCCAGCAGCTACCAAGTTAGGGAGACCCAGTACTTC
.,.,TRBV5-6,TRBJ1-1,CASSYQQAATEAFF,TGTGCCAGCAGCTACCAACAAGCGGCCACTGAAGCTTTCTTT
.,.,TRBV29-1,TRBJ2-2,CSVVAAGRNGELFF,TGCAGCGTTGTTGCGGCAGGGCGTAACGGGGAGCTGTTTTTT